A single sample is the source of the 12 T cell receptor beta chains below, sequenced in a study of CD8+CD57+ T cells in acquired aplastic anemia (dated by TCRdb to 2016 to 2019). Expansion of CD8+CD57+ cells had been shown by flow cytometry in the patients chosen for sequencing. The run used an Illumina HiSeq 2000. TCR beta VDJ combination and CDR3 sequence profiling used genomic DNA as the template. TCRdb took the public reads, trimmed them with fastp at Q25, ran MiXCR for clone calling and kept in-frame beta chains. Rows merge per CDR3 protein into single entries with the most common DNA and genes. The sample table contains hundreds of thousands of distinct CDR3 sequences; only one count was recorded for approximately 32% of them. The top ten clonotypes cover around 0.82% of the sample. Source material: sorted CD4+, CD8+, or CD8+CD57+ T cells (not recorded which) from PBMCs. These receptors came from a human donor with aplastic anemia.

The V and J genes are TRBV19 and TRBJ2-5; 9 bases map to TRBD2. The CDR3 has 15 residues. V was pared by 4 bases and J by 1 base, with 4 bases of the junction left unmatched. Germline V CDR1 and CDR2: LNHDA, SQIVND (reference sequence). As DNA, the CDR3 is TGTGCCAGTAGTAAGGTAGCGGGGGTCCAAGAGACCCAGTACTTC. It is translated as CASSKVAGVQETQYF. The entire variable domain, with the rest obtained from reference TRBV19 and TRBJ2-5, is as follows: DGGITQSPKYLFRKEGQNVTLSCEQNLNHDAMYWYRQDPGQGLRLIYYSQIVNDFQKGDIAEGYSVSREKKESFPLTVTSAQKNPTAFYLCASSKVAGVQETQYFGPGTRLLVL.

This clonotype was found a few times. The J gene is TRBJ1-2, the V gene TRBV4-2; D gene uncertain. There are 15 residues in the CDR3. Trimming stripped 0 bases from V and 2 bases from J, with 10 bases between. Germline V gene sequence: CDR1 LGHNA, CDR2 YNFKEQ. CDR3 residues: CASSQEPRNNYGYTF. CDR3 sequence (DNA): TGTGCCAGCAGCCAAGAACCCAGGAACAACTATGGCTACACCTTC.

The chain uses TRBV12-5 and TRBJ1-4; D is ambiguous. Germline V gene data show CDR1 as LGHNT and CDR2 as FRNRAP. This CDR3 region has 11 residues. V dropped 6 bases and J dropped 7 bases, with 6 bases sitting between them. CDR3 protein: CASGSGEKLFF. The CDR3 DNA reads as TGTGCTAGTGGCTCGGGTGAAAAACTGTTTTTT.

This clonotype was picked up a small number of times. The genes are TRBV5-4 and TRBJ1-2, with a possible D match to TRBD1 (6 bases). CDR1 is SGHNT and CDR2 is YYREEE in the germline V gene (reference sequence). V lost 0 bases to trimming and J lost 3 bases, with 9 bases between them. This CDR3 is built from 14 residues. The CDR3 nucleotides read TGTGCCAGCAGCTTGGAACAGGGATACTATGGCTACACCTTC. Amino acid sequence: CASSLEQGYYGYTF.

At least ten counts were recorded for this clonotype. The V and J genes are TRBV7-6 and TRBJ2-5; D ambiguous. The CDR3 is 13 amino acids. The V end lost 2 bases, the J end lost 1 base, and 5 bases lay between the germline ends. The V gene's germline CDR1 is SGHVS and CDR2 FNYEAQ. The CDR3 sequence: CASSLTVQETQYF. Written as DNA, the CDR3 is TGTGCCAGCAGCTTAACAGTCCAAGAGACCCAGTACTTC.

This chain uses TRBV24-1 with TRBJ2-5; TRBD1 aligns across 8 bases. V shed 9 bases and J 2 bases; nucleotides not matched to a gene: 1. The germline gives CDR1 KGHDR, CDR2 SFDVKD. The CDR3 sequence is 12 residues long. CDR3 protein: CATGDRQETQYF. CDR3 DNA sequence: TGTGCCACCGGGGACAGGCAAGAGACCCAGTACTTC.

The J gene is TRBJ2-3, the V gene TRBV3-1; TRBD2 aligns across 11 bases. Germline V lookup: CDR1 LGHDT, CDR2 YNNKEL (reference sequence). J lost 4 bases, V lost 5 bases, and 8 bases had no gene match. The CDR3 sequence is 16 residues long. CDR3 DNA: TGTGCCAGCAGCTACCTATTAGCGGGAGGGGCAGATACGCAGTATTTT. It is translated as CASSYLLAGGADTQYF.

The V and J genes are TRBV2 and TRBJ1-5; D might be TRBD1 (5 bases). V was pared by 6 bases and J by 5 bases, with 17 bases between. This CDR3 has 15 residues. The germline gives CDR1 SNHLY, CDR2 FYNNEI. For the CDR3, the DNA is TGTGCCAGCAGACCCGGACACCTGGGTGATCAGCCCCAGCATTTT. Amino acids: CASRPGHLGDQPQHF.

This clonotype has at least ten counts. The chain links TRBV11-1 to TRBJ2-7, with 11 nucleotides matching TRBD2. V gave up 3 bases and J gave up 1 base; unmatched junction bases: 5. There are 16 residues in the CDR3. The germline V gene encodes CDR1 SGHAT and CDR2 FQDESV (reference sequence). CDR3 sequence reads: CASSFTGTSGSYEQYF. Written as DNA, the CDR3 is TGTGCCAGCAGCTTCACCGGGACTAGCGGATCCTACGAGCAGTACTTC.

There are a few counts of this clonotype. The chain has TRBV20-1 and TRBJ2-7; tentatively, D is TRBD2 (6 bases). CDR3 size: 14 residues. Germline values: CDR1 DFQATT, CDR2 SNEGSKA (reference sequence). Trimming shortened V by 0 bases and J by 3 bases, and 12 bases separated the two germline ends. CDR3 coding DNA: TGCAGTGCTAGAGATAGTCTGGGGGGCTACGAGCAGTACTTC. Amino acids: CSARDSLGGYEQYF.

The chain joins TRBV12-3 or TRBV12-4 to TRBJ2-1, with TRBD2 matching over 9 bases. Unmatched junction bases numbered 5, after V lost 1 base and J lost 4 bases. There are 16 residues in the CDR3. The CDR3 DNA sequence: TGTGCCAGCAGTTTAGTGGCTAGCGGGATTTACAATGAGCAGTTCTTC. The encoded protein is CASSLVASGIYNEQFF.

This chain connects TRBV19 to TRBJ2-1; 12 positions agree with TRBD2. This CDR3 comprises 16 residues. J was trimmed by 6 bases and V by 4 bases; bases with no gene match: 7. Germline CDR1 and CDR2: LNHDA and SQIVND (reference sequence). The CDR3 reads CASSNRLAGDINEQFF. In DNA form, the CDR3 reads TGTGCCAGTAGTAATCGACTAGCGGGGGACATCAATGAGCAGTTCTTC.